The present TCR beta chain was sequenced within a study of blood T cell repertoires in COVID-19. At the level of the study: Samples representing acute and convalescent COVID-19 were sourced from the United States, Italy and Spain. T cells, B-cell-depleted T cells, or PBMCs supplied cDNA or gDNA.

CDR1 LNHDA and CDR2 SQIVND come from the germline V gene (reference sequence). The CDR3 length is 15 residues. The V end was cut by 3 bases, the J end by 3 bases, with 12 bases between. Per the study methods: Amplification with reference gene primers provided the estimates of nucleated cell counts. Profiling relied on immunoSEQ multiplex PCR, and the TCRdb table lists in-frame clones only, not all of them. V, J and clone size are taken as reported in that table, and D and trimming were inferred from the DNA itself. The top ten hold less than 3.5% of the sample, which has about 360,000 clones, approximately 86% seen once.

The TCR originated in a human donor in a cohort sampled during active COVID-19. Material for sequencing was peripheral blood. The gene calls are TRBV19 and TRBJ1-3; D call uncertain. In DNA, the CDR3 is TGTGCCAGTAGTATCGCGGCAGAAGTTGGAAACACCATATATTTT. Residues: CASSIAAEVGNTIYF. Drawing the rest from reference TRBV19 and TRBJ1-3, the complete variable domain is DGGITQSPKYLFRKEGQNVTLSCEQNLNHDAMYWYRQDPGQGLRLIYYSQIVNDFQKGDIAEGYSVSREKKESFPLTVTSAQKNPTAFYLCASSIAAEVGNTIYFGEGSWLTVV.